A single T cell receptor beta chain is shown here with its context. Antigen specificity is unknown. This sample is part of a study of OX40 agonist ivuxolimab in advanced cancers. Study as a whole: Patients were 65% to 85% male with ages about 20 to 79, mean roughly 64. Two patients with cutaneous melanoma and one with hepatocellular carcinoma, three in total, showed partial responses.

General study results and limits: At 0.1 to 3.0 mg/kg, CD4+ and CD8+ blood T cells expanded clonally by week 6. Antigen specificity remained undetermined for the expanded peripheral T cells.

The data were produced by immunoSEQ multiplex PCR, yet TCRdb's version contains in-frame clones alone and is incomplete. The sample gives around 60,000 clones, around nine tenths of which show up once; approximately 0.61% is in the top ten. The TCR comes from an adult with an advanced solid tumor such as melanoma, head and neck, liver or kidney cancer. This specimen consisted of CD4+ or CD8+ T cells sorted from blood, obtained in a trial of the OX40 agonist ivuxolimab.

The CDR3 coding sequence is TGTGCCAGCAGCACCGGGACAGTGCAAGAGACCCAGTACTTC. This translates into CASSTGTVQETQYF. This chain connects TRBV5-8 to TRBJ2-5; TRBD1 agrees at 7 bases. This CDR3 has 14 residues. Trimming cost V 4 bases and J 2 bases; bases outside gene matches: 5. Germline V gene lookup returns CDR1 SGHTS and CDR2 YDEGEE. Full variable domain (remainder filled in from reference TRBV5-8 and TRBJ2-5): EAGVTQSPTHLIKTRGQQATLRCSPISGHTSVYWYQQALGLGLQFLLWYDEGEERNRGNFPPRFSGRQFPNYSSELNVNALELEDSALYLCASSTGTVQETQYFGPGTRLLVL.